A single sample gave rise to the 10 T cell receptor beta chains below, sequenced in a study of shared clonotypes between healthy human individuals. Sequencing was performed with immunoSEQ multiplex PCR; in TCRdb, only in-frame clones are kept and a portion is missing. This table has 450,000 to 600,000 clones, 65% to 80% appearing once. Sequencing was done on a sample of PBMCs. The receptors were gathered from a woman between 40 and 50 years old in good health. Some clones in this sample may be carry-over from other donors' samples.

The V gene is TRBV7-2, the J gene TRBJ1-1; D unclear. This CDR3 is built from 13 residues. Germline CDR1 is SGHTA and CDR2 is FQGNSA. The V and J ends lost 2 bases and 5 bases respectively, with 9 bases between them. DNA of the CDR3: TGTGCCAGCAGCTTACGGGGAAGAACTGAAGCTTTCTTT. Encoded protein: CASSLRGRTEAFF.

The V gene is TRBV15, the J gene TRBJ2-1; 13 bases align to TRBD2. Germline values: CDR1 LNHNV, CDR2 YYDKDF (reference sequence). V shed 5 bases and J 8 bases; nucleotides not matched to a gene: 12. This CDR3 contains 17 residues. DNA of the CDR3: TGTGCCACCAGCTCTCCGACTAGCGGGAGGTTCTTCGATGAGCAGTTCTTC. This gives the protein CATSSPTSGRFFDEQFF.

The chain links TRBV7-8 to TRBJ2-1, with 7 positions matching TRBD2. CDR1 is SGHVS and CDR2 is FQNEAQ in the germline V gene. The CDR3 consists of 15 residues. Trimming removed 1 base from V and 8 bases from J; junction bases left unmatched: 8. The CDR3 sequence is CASSLVVGLVYEQFF. DNA for the CDR3: TGTGCCAGCAGCTTAGTGGTAGGACTAGTCTATGAGCAGTTCTTC.

This clone was observed a few times. V usage is TRBV2 and J usage is TRBJ2-2; no clear D. Trimming stripped 3 bases from V and 1 base from J, with 12 bases between. CDR1 is SNHLY, CDR2 FYNNEI, per germline. The CDR3 loop spans 16 amino acids. The CDR3, as DNA: TGTGCCAGCAGTGAGAGCCAGCTAATGAACACCGGGGAGCTGTTTTTT. This translates into CASSESQLMNTGELFF. Looking up the rest from reference TRBV2 and TRBJ2-2 gives the full variable domain: EPEVTQTPSHQVTQMGQEVILRCVPISNHLYFYWYRQILGQKVEFLVSFYNNEISEKSEIFDDQFSVERPDGSNFTLKIRSTKLEDSAMYFCASSESQLMNTGELFFGEGSRLTVL.

The count of this clone is one. The gene calls are TRBV18 and TRBJ1-2; tentatively, D is TRBD1 (6 bases). The CDR3 is made up of 13 amino acids. Germline V gene data show CDR1 as KGHSH and CDR2 as LQKENI. The ends were cut back, 5 bases at V and 2 bases at J, with 9 bases in the middle. In DNA form, the CDR3 reads TGTGCCAGCTCAGGGGGCGCGAACTATGGCTACACCTTC. It encodes CASSGGANYGYTF.

The V and J genes are TRBV28 and TRBJ2-5, with D tentatively TRBD1 (5 bases). CDR3 length: 15 residues. CDR1 and CDR2 from the germline V gene are MDHEN and SYDVKM. The ends were cut back, 1 base at V and 2 bases at J, with 11 bases in the middle. CDR3 in DNA: TGTGCCAGCAGTTTATTAGGGGTAGGTCAAGAGACCCAGTACTTC. It specifies CASSLLGVGQETQYF.

This clone was observed once. The chain carries TRBV7-3 and TRBJ2-1; 11 bases align to TRBD2. CDR1 is SGHTA and CDR2 is FQGTGA in the germline V gene. CDR3 length: 18 amino acids. The V segment lost 1 base and the J segment 6 bases; nucleotides outside the gene matches: 11. This chain's CDR3 is CASSLNPAPLAGVNEQFF. DNA of the CDR3: TGTGCCAGCAGCTTAAACCCCGCCCCACTAGCGGGAGTCAATGAGCAGTTCTTC.

This clone is labeled as medium-sized. This sample also contains other DNA sequences that code for the same CDR3. The chain combines TRBV9 with TRBJ1-1; D is unclear. CDR3 length: 15 amino acids. V was clipped by 4 bases and J by 0 bases, with 13 bases between them. Germline V gene lookup returns CDR1 SGDLS and CDR2 YYNGEE. DNA of the CDR3: TGTGCCAGCAGCCCTCGCCCCGGGCTGAACACTGAAGCTTTCTTT. It is translated as CASSPRPGLNTEAFF.

The chain employs TRBV5-1 and TRBJ2-7; 10 bases match TRBD2. Germline lookup yields CDR1 SGHRS and CDR2 YFSETQ. This CDR3 contains 15 residues. V shed 2 bases and J 4 bases; nucleotides not matched to a gene: 6. This CDR3 is CASSFPSGSFYEQYF. Written as DNA, the CDR3 is TGCGCCAGCAGCTTCCCTAGCGGGAGTTTTTACGAGCAGTACTTC.

The rearrangement uses TRBV27 and TRBJ2-1, with D unclear. The length of the CDR3 is 14 residues. In germline, CDR1 is MNHEY, CDR2 SMNVEV (reference sequence). Trimming cost V 5 bases and J 4 bases, with 12 bases left between them. CDR3 loop: CASSLRAQYNEQFF. The CDR3 nucleotides are TGTGCCAGCAGTCTAAGGGCGCAATACAATGAGCAGTTCTTC.